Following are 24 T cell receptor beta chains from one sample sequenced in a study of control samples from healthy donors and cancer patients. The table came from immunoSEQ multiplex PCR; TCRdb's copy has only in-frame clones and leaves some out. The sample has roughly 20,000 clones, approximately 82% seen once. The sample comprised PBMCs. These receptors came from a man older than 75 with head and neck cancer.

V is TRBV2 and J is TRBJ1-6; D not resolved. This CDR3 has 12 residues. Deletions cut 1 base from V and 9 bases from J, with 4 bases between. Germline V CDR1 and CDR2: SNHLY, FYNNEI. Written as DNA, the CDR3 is TGTGCCAGCAGTGAAGTGGTTTCACCCCTCCACTTT. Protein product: CASSEVVSPLHF.

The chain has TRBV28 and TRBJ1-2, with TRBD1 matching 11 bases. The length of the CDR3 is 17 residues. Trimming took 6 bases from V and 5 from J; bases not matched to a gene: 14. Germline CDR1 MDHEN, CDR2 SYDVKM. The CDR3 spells CASSSGDTGTGGYGYTF. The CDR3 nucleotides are TGTGCCAGCAGCAGTGGGGATACCGGGACAGGGGGGTATGGCTACACCTTC.

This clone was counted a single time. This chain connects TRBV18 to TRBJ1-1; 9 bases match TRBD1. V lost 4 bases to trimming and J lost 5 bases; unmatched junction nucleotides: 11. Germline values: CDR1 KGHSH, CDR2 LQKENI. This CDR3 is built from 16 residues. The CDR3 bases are TGTGCCAGCTCACGGAACAGGGGGCGAAAAAGGACTGAAGCTTTCTTT. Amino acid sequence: CASSRNRGRKRTEAFF.

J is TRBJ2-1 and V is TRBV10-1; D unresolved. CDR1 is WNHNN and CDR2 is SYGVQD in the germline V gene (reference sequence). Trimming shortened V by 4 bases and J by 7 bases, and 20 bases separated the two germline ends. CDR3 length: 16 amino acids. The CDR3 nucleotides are TGCGCCAGCAGTGCCCCGGGTCTCCGAGGCCCAAATGAGCAGTTCTTC. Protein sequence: CASSAPGLRGPNEQFF.

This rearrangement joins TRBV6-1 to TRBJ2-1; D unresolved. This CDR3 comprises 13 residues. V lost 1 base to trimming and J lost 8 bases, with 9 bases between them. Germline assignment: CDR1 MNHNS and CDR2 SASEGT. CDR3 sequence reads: CASSEVAPDEQFF. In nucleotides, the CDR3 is TGTGCCAGCAGTGAAGTGGCTCCCGATGAGCAGTTCTTC.

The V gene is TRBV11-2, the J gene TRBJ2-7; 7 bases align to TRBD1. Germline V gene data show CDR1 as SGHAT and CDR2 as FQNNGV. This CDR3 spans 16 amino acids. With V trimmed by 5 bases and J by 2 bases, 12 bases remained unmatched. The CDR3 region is CASSDVRAGGPYEQYF. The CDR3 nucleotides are TGTGCCAGCAGCGACGTTCGGGCAGGGGGACCCTACGAGCAGTACTTC. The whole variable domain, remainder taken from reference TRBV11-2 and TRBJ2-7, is EAGVAQSPRYKIIEKRQSVAFWCNPISGHATLYWYQQILGQGPKLLIQFQNNGVVDDSQLPKDRFSAERLKGVDSTLKIQPAKLEDSAVYLCASSDVRAGGPYEQYFGPGTRLTVT.

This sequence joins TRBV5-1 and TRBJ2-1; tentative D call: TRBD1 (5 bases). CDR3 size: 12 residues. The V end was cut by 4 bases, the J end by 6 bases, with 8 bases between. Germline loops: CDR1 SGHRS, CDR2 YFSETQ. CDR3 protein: CASSDDSNEQFF. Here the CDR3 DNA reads TGCGCCAGCAGCGACGACAGCAATGAGCAGTTCTTC.

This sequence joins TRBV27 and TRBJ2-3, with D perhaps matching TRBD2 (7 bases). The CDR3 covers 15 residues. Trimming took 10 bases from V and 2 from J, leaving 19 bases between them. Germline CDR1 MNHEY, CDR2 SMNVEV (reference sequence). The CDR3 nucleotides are TGTGCCACCATGGGGGCGGGAGACCTCACAGATACGCAGTATTTT. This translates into CATMGAGDLTDTQYF.

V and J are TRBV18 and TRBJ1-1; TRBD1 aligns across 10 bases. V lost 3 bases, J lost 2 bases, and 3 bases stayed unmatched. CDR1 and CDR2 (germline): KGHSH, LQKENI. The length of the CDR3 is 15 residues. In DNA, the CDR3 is TGTGCCAGCTCACCCTGGGACAGGGGTAACACTGAAGCTTTCTTT. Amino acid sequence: CASSPWDRGNTEAFF.

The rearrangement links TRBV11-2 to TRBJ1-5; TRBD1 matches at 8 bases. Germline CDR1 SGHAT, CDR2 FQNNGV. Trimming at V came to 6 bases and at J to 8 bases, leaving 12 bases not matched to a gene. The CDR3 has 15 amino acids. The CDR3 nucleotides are TGTGCCAGCAGTTCTGGGGCAGGGGGCGGGGAGCCCCAGCATTTT. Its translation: CASSSGAGGGEPQHF.

CDR3 bases: TGTGCCAGCAGCTTAACCGGGACTAGCGGGATTCATGAGCAGTTCTTC. This codes for CASSLTGTSGIHEQFF. V gene TRBV7-3 combines with J gene TRBJ2-1; 13 bases line up with TRBD2. CDR3 length: 16 amino acids. Trimming took 0 bases from V and 8 from J; bases not matched to a gene: 4. The germline CDR1 and CDR2 sequences are SGHTA and FQGTGA.

In DNA form, the CDR3 reads TGCAGCGTTTGTTTATCCAGGGTCAGCACAGATACGCAGTATTTT. Translating it yields CSVCLSRVSTDTQYF. The chain is built from TRBV29-1 and TRBJ2-3; TRBD1 might be the D (5 bases). V lost 5 bases, J lost 0 bases, and 15 bases lay in between. This CDR3 is 15 amino acids long. Germline V gene data show CDR1 as SQVTM and CDR2 as ANQGSEA.

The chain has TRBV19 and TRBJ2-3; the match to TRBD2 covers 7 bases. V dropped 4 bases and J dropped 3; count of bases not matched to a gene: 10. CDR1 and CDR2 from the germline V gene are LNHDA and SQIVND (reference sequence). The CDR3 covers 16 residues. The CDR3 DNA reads TGTGCCAGTAGTACGAAAGCGGGATCCGTTACAGATACGCAGTATTTT. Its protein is CASSTKAGSVTDTQYF.

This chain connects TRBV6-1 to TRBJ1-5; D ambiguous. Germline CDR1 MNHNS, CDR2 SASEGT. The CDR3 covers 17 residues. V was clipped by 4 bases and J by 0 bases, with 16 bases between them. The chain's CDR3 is CASSVFSGGYSNQPQHF. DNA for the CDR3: TGTGCCAGCAGTGTTTTTTCGGGTGGGTATAGCAATCAGCCCCAGCATTTT.

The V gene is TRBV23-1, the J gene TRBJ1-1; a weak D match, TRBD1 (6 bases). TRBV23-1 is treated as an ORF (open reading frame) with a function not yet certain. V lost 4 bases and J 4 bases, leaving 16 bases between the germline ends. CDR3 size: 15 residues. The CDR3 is CASSPNPTGTTEAFF. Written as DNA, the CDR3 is TGCGCCAGCAGTCCCAATCCAACAGGGACCACTGAAGCTTTCTTT.

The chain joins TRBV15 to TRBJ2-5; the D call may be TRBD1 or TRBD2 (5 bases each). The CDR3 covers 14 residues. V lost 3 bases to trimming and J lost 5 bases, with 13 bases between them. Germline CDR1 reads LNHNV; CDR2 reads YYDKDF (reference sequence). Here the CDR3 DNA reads TGTGCCACCAGCAGTGAGGGGTCTTGGGAGACCCAGTACTTC. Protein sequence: CATSSEGSWETQYF. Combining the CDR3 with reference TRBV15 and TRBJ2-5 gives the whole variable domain DAMVIQNPRYQVTQFGKPVTLSCSQTLNHNVMYWYQQKSSQAPKLLFHYYDKDFNNEADTPDNFQSRRPNTSFCFLDIRSPGLGDTAMYLCATSSEGSWETQYFGPGTRLLVL.

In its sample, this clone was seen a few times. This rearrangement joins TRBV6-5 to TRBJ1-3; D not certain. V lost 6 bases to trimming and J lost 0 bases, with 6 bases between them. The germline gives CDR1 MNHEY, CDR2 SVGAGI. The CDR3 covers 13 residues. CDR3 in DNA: TGTGCCAGCAGATGGGTCTCTGGAAACACCATATATTTT. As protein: CASRWVSGNTIYF.

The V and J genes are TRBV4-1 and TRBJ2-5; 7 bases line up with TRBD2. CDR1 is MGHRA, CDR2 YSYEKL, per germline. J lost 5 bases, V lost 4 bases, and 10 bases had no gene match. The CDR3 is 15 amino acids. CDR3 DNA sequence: TGCGCCAGCAGCCCAGCTTGGGAGGGCGGGGAGACCCAGTACTTC. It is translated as CASSPAWEGGETQYF.

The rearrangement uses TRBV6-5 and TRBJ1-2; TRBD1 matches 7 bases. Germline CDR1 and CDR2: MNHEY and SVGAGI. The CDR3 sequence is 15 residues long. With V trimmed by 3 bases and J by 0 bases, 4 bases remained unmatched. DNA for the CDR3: TGTGCCAGCAGTTATCGGGACAGCGCTAACTATGGCTACACCTTC. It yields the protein CASSYRDSANYGYTF.

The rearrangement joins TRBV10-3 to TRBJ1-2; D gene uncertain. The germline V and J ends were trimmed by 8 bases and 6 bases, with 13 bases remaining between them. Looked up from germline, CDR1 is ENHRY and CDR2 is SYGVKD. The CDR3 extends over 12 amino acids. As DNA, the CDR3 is TGTGCCATCGCTAACAGCGGACATGGCTACACCTTC. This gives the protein CAIANSGHGYTF.

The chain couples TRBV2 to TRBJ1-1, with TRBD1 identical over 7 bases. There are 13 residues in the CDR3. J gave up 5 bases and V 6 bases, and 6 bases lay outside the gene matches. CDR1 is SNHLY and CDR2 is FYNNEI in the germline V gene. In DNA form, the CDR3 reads TGTGCCAGCAGCGAACACAGGGGTACTGAAGCTTTCTTT. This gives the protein CASSEHRGTEAFF.

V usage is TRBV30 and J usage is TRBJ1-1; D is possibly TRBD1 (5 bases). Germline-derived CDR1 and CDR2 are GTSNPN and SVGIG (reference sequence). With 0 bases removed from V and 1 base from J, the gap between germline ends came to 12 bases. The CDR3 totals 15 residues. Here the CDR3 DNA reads TGTGCCTGGAGTGTGCGGGGGTTATGGAACACTGAAGCTTTCTTT. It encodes CAWSVRGLWNTEAFF. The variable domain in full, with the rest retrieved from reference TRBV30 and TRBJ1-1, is SQTIHQWPATLVQPVGSPLSLECTVEGTSNPNLYWYRQAAGRGLQLLFYSVGIGQISSEVPQNLSASRPQDRQFILSSKKLLLSDSGFYLCAWSVRGLWNTEAFFGQGTRLTVV.

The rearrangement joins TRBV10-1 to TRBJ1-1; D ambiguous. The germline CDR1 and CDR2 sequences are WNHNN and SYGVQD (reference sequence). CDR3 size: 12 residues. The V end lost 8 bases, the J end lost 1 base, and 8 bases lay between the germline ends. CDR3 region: CASSSGNTEAFF. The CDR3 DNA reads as TGCGCCAGCTCCTCAGGGAACACTGAAGCTTTCTTT.

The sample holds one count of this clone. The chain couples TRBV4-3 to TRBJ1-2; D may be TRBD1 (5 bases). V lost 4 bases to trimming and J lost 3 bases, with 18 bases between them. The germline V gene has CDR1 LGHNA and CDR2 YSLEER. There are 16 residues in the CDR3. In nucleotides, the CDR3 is TGCGCCAGCAGCCCGCGAACAGGTTTTCCTCACTATGGCTACACCTTC. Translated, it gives CASSPRTGFPHYGYTF.